The 26 T cell receptor beta chains below all came from one sample that was sequenced in a study of T cell responses to AZD1222 COVID-19 vaccine. Method: immunoSEQ multiplex PCR; TCRdb's copy keeps in-frame clones and lacks some. The data hold about 130,000 clones, with 90% to 95% observed a single time. The source was peripheral blood, collected 28 days after the second AZD1222 dose. The source is an adult who received the AZD1222 COVID-19 vaccine.

This chain connects TRBV6-1 to TRBJ1-4; D uncertain. Trimming shortened V by 2 bases and J by 10 bases, and 11 bases separated the two germline ends. This CDR3 contains 13 residues. The germline V gene encodes CDR1 MNHNS and CDR2 SASEGT. CDR3 DNA: TGTGCCAGCAGTGAACAGGATGAAGTAAAACTGTTTTTT. Translating gives CASSEQDEVKLFF.

About this clone: This specimen includes other DNA sequences encoding the same CDR3. The chain links TRBV12-3 or TRBV12-4 to TRBJ2-3; D is unclear. The CDR3 contains 12 residues. The germline V and J ends were trimmed by 1 base and 2 bases, with 1 base remaining between them. The CDR3 sequence is CASSLVTDTQYF. CDR3 bases: TGTGCCAGCAGTTTAGTCACAGATACGCAGTATTTT.

The chain is built from TRBV19 and TRBJ2-2; D remains unclear. CDR1 is LNHDA and CDR2 is SQIVND in the germline V gene (reference sequence). The CDR3 is 13 residues long. V lost 3 bases, J lost 6 bases, and 8 bases lay in between. The CDR3 coding sequence is TGTGCCAGTAGTATCGAGGTACCCGGGGAGCTGTTTTTT. Its protein is CASSIEVPGELFF.

The gene calls are TRBV6-2 or TRBV6-3 and TRBJ1-5; D is unresolved. Trimming removed 2 bases at V and 0 bases at J, with 2 bases between. The CDR3 loop spans 13 amino acids. Looked up from germline, CDR1 is MNHEY and CDR2 is SVGEGT. The CDR3 nucleotides are TGTGCCAGCAGTTACGGTAGCAATCAGCCCCAGCATTTT. Protein sequence: CASSYGSNQPQHF.

V and J are TRBV5-1 and TRBJ1-4, with 10 bases lining up with TRBD1. The V and J ends lost 1 base and 8 bases, in that order; junction bases with no gene match: 5. CDR3 length: 15 residues. Per germline, CDR1 SGHRS and CDR2 YFSETQ. The CDR3 coding sequence is TGCGCCAGCAGCTTGCGCCGGGACAGGGGAGAAAAACTGTTTTTT. Translation gives CASSLRRDRGEKLFF.

The rearrangement links TRBV15 to TRBJ1-1, with 7 bases identical to TRBD1. After removal of 3 bases from V and 5 bases from J, the junction contained 3 bases not matched to a gene. The germline V gene encodes CDR1 LNHNV and CDR2 YYDKDF (reference sequence). The length of the CDR3 is 13 residues. The CDR3 DNA reads as TGTGCCACCAGCAGGACAGGGTTAACTGAAGCTTTCTTT. Translating gives CATSRTGLTEAFF.

CDR3 DNA: TGTGCCAGCAGTTGGACAGGTTTTAGCAATCAGCCCCAGCATTTT. This codes for CASSWTGFSNQPQHF. The chain is built from TRBV28 and TRBJ1-5, with 7 bases that match TRBD1. The germline gives CDR1 MDHEN, CDR2 SYDVKM. With 4 bases clipped from V and 0 bases from J, the junction kept 3 bases outside the gene matches. This CDR3 has 15 residues.

The V gene is TRBV6-6, the J gene TRBJ1-6; D is undetermined. The CDR3 has 14 amino acids. CDR1 is MNHNY, CDR2 SVGAGI, per germline (reference sequence). V shed 6 bases and J shed 8 bases, with 14 bases lying between them. The CDR3 DNA sequence: TGTGCCAGCAGGCTTAGTGGAGCGGATTCACCCCTCCACTTT. It translates to CASRLSGADSPLHF.

The chain recombines TRBV15 with TRBJ1-5; possible D gene TRBD1, 5 bases. Trimming pared 4 bases from V and 1 base from J, leaving 8 bases between. The CDR3 runs to 14 residues. Germline lookup yields CDR1 LNHNV and CDR2 YYDKDF (reference sequence). The CDR3 region has the DNA TGTGCCACCAGCACGGGGGTGAGCAATCAGCCCCAGCATTTT. Translated, it gives CATSTGVSNQPQHF.

V gene TRBV9 combines with J gene TRBJ2-6; maybe TRBD2 (6 bases). There are 20 residues in the CDR3. Trimming removed 0 bases from V and 0 bases from J, with 19 bases in between. Germline assignment: CDR1 SGDLS and CDR2 YYNGEE. The DNA of the CDR3 is TGTGCCAGCAGCGTAGAGGGCTACGGGGGACGAAACTCTGGGGCCAACGTCCTGACTTTC. This codes for CASSVEGYGGRNSGANVLTF.

This chain joins TRBV12-3 or TRBV12-4 and TRBJ2-3, with TRBD2 matching over 7 bases. Trimming took 7 bases from V and 11 from J; bases not matched to a gene: 9. The length of the CDR3 is 12 residues. The CDR3 spells CASKRSGGVQYF. Here the CDR3 DNA reads TGTGCCAGCAAACGGTCGGGGGGAGTGCAGTATTTT.

V is TRBV11-2 and J is TRBJ1-1, with unresolved D. Germline CDR1 SGHAT, CDR2 FQNNGV. CDR3 length equals 17 residues. V lost 1 base and J lost 1, with 16 bases in between. CDR3 sequence reads: CASSLAPRRAANTEAFF. The CDR3, as DNA: TGTGCCAGCAGCTTAGCCCCCCGGCGGGCGGCGAACACTGAAGCTTTCTTT.

The rearrangement links TRBV29-1 to TRBJ1-1; maybe TRBD1 (5 bases). V dropped 6 bases and J dropped 4 bases, with 15 bases sitting between them. The CDR3 loop spans 13 amino acids. Germline-derived CDR1 and CDR2 are SQVTM and ANQGSEA. CDR3: CSVAEEGLTEAFF. CDR3 bases: TGCAGCGTAGCCGAGGAGGGACTCACTGAAGCTTTCTTT.

This clone was observed once. The rearrangement joins TRBV6-2 or TRBV6-3 to TRBJ1-1; D gene uncertain. This CDR3 is 13 amino acids long. V was pared by 6 bases and J by 5 bases, with 13 bases between. Germline CDR1 reads MNHEY; CDR2 reads SVGEGT. The CDR3 loop is CASSPFSGTEAFF. DNA of the CDR3: TGTGCCAGCAGCCCCTTTAGCGGGACTGAAGCTTTCTTT.

The rearrangement links TRBV4-3 to TRBJ2-7; D is uncertain. Germline V lookup: CDR1 LGHNA, CDR2 YSLEER. CDR3 length: 15 amino acids. V lost 0 bases and J 2 bases, leaving 11 bases between the germline ends. The CDR3: CASSQDWQVPYEQYF. DNA of the CDR3: TGCGCCAGCAGCCAAGATTGGCAGGTACCCTACGAGCAGTACTTC.

The chain uses TRBV6-1 and TRBJ1-1; a possible D gene is TRBD1 (6 bases). The CDR3 length is 15 residues. Germline V gene lookup returns CDR1 MNHNS and CDR2 SASEGT. The V gene lost 2 bases and the J gene lost 11 bases, with 21 bases spanning the gap. The CDR3 DNA reads as TGTGCCAGCAGTGAACGACAGCCAAGCCTTAGGGGGGCTTTCTTT. It codes for CASSERQPSLRGAFF.

As for this clone: This sample also contains other DNA sequences that code for the same CDR3. The CDR3 loop reads CASSTGQGRAFF. The CDR3 coding sequence is TGTGCCAGCAGCACAGGGCAGGGAAGAGCTTTCTTT. The chain uses TRBV12-3 or TRBV12-4 and TRBJ1-1; possible D gene TRBD1, 6 bases. V lost 6 bases and J lost 10, with 15 bases in between. CDR3 length equals 12 residues.

This clone appeared a single time. This chain joins TRBV4-1 and TRBJ2-7, with D perhaps matching TRBD1 (6 bases). The CDR3 sequence is 17 residues long. The V and J ends lost 0 bases and 10 bases respectively, with 25 bases between them. Germline CDR1 is MGHRA and CDR2 is YSYEKL. The CDR3 DNA reads as TGCGCCAGCAGCCAAGATTATCTCGGCGGTCGGGCAGGGGCCCAGTACTTC. Translated, it gives CASSQDYLGGRAGAQYF.

The chain couples TRBV4-1 to TRBJ1-5, with 7 bases aligning to TRBD1. Germline lookup yields CDR1 MGHRA and CDR2 YSYEKL. The V gene end was trimmed by 4 bases and the J gene end by 6 bases; junction bases not matched to a gene: 15. CDR3 length: 17 amino acids. The CDR3 sequence is CASSLHETNRGAQPQHF. CDR3 sequence (DNA): TGCGCCAGCAGCCTCCACGAAACTAACAGGGGTGCTCAGCCCCAGCATTTT.

The rearrangement links TRBV2 to TRBJ1-6; 9 bases agree with TRBD1. Germline CDR1 SNHLY, CDR2 FYNNEI. V lost 6 bases to trimming and J lost 0 bases; unmatched junction nucleotides: 3. The length of the CDR3 is 16 residues. The CDR3 bases are TGTGCCAGCAGCGGACAGGGGAGCTCCTATAATTCACCCCTCCACTTT. The encoded protein is CASSGQGSSYNSPLHF.

This rearrangement joins TRBV5-5 to TRBJ1-6; 7 bases are a match to TRBD1. CDR3 size: 14 residues. Germline CDR1 reads SGHKS; CDR2 reads YYEKEE (reference sequence). V lost 2 bases and J lost 7; bases outside the gene matches: 3. As DNA, the CDR3 is TGTGCCAGCAGCTTAGAACAGGGGAATTCACCCCTCCACTTT. Encoded protein: CASSLEQGNSPLHF.

The V call is TRBV3-1 (or the pseudogene TRBV3-2), the J call TRBJ1-1; possibly TRBD1 for D (5 bases). The germline V gene has CDR1 LGHDT and CDR2 YNNKEL (reference sequence). CDR3 size: 16 residues. V was pared by 8 bases and J by 0 bases, with 19 bases between. CDR3 protein: CASPYRRKKMNTEAFF. DNA for the CDR3: TGTGCCAGCCCCTACAGGAGAAAAAAAATGAACACTGAAGCTTTCTTT.

The CDR3 protein is CASSQRTGSYNEQFF. The CDR3 bases are TGCGCCAGCAGCCAAAGGACGGGATCCTACAATGAGCAGTTCTTC. The chain uses TRBV4-1 and TRBJ2-1; D is possibly TRBD2 (5 bases). Per the germline V gene, CDR1 is MGHRA and CDR2 is YSYEKL. This CDR3 is 15 amino acids long. V lost 2 bases and J 1 base, leaving 9 bases between the germline ends.

This chain connects TRBV19 to TRBJ2-7; 7 nucleotides align to TRBD2. Trimming at V came to 3 bases and at J to 2 bases, leaving 4 bases not matched to a gene. This CDR3 region has 14 residues. Germline V CDR1 and CDR2: LNHDA, SQIVND (reference sequence). CDR3 nucleotide sequence: TGTGCCAGTAGTATGATCGGGGGGACCTACGAGCAGTACTTC. Translated, it gives CASSMIGGTYEQYF.

This clone was detected only a few times. This sequence joins TRBV5-5 and TRBJ2-2; D is perhaps TRBD1 or TRBD2 (5 bases each). The CDR3 loop spans 19 amino acids. Germline V CDR1 and CDR2: SGHKS, YYEKEE (reference sequence). The ends were cut back, 4 bases at V and 3 bases at J, with 25 bases in the middle. The CDR3: CASSPKNRTGRSDTGELFF. The DNA of the CDR3 is TGTGCCAGCAGCCCTAAAAACCGGACGGGGCGGAGTGACACCGGGGAGCTGTTTTTT.

This sequence joins TRBV30 and TRBJ1-6; D unresolved. The germline V gene encodes CDR1 GTSNPN and CDR2 SVGIG (reference sequence). The CDR3 runs 11 residues. The ends were cut back, 2 bases at V and 9 bases at J, with 5 bases in the middle. The CDR3 spells CAWSWSSPLHF. In DNA form, the CDR3 reads TGTGCCTGGAGTTGGTCTTCACCCCTCCACTTT.